This is a list of T cell receptor beta chains from one sample in a study of T cells after yellow fever vaccination. TCRdb called the 5' RACE reads again in MiXCR, with one record for every CDR3 protein. The data show around 530,000 distinct CDR3 sequences, about a sixth seen once. Sequences were derived from PBMCs, sampled around 5 days after the first yellow fever vaccination. Source of these receptors: a young man who received the YFV17D yellow fever vaccine. CDR3s include the opening cysteine and the closing phenylalanine or tryptophan.

J gene: TRBJ2-7
V gene: TRBV29-1
CDR3 protein: CSVQVVGSSYEQYF

J gene: TRBJ2-5
V gene: TRBV9
CDR3 protein: CASSEGQGIQETQYF

J gene: TRBJ1-1
V gene: TRBV18
CDR3 protein: CASSPRADNTEAFF

J gene: TRBJ1-3
V gene: TRBV6-5
CDR3 protein: CASSRNGGFSGNTIYF

J gene: TRBJ2-7
V gene: TRBV12-3/TRBV12-4
CDR3 protein: CASSLRTRDSRQYF

J gene: TRBJ1-2
V gene: TRBV19
CDR3 protein: CASSMSGKVGQFSGYTF

J gene: TRBJ2-1
V gene: TRBV20-1
CDR3 protein: CSARTLPGLAGGLNNEQFF

J gene: TRBJ1-1
V gene: TRBV10-3
CDR3 protein: CAINAGARNTEAFF

J gene: TRBJ1-6
V gene: TRBV5-1
CDR3 protein: CASSLWPYDSPLHF

J gene: TRBJ2-1
V gene: TRBV5-1
CDR3 protein: CASDPEGGYYNEQFF

J gene: TRBJ1-5
V gene: TRBV12-3/TRBV12-4
CDR3 protein: CASSPVSPNQPQHF

J gene: TRBJ2-5
V gene: TRBV7-2
CDR3 protein: CASSSWMTSQETQYF

J gene: TRBJ2-5
V gene: TRBV5-5
CDR3 protein: CASSLDAQRETQYF

J gene: TRBJ2-2
V gene: TRBV10-3
CDR3 protein: CAISESGRSWTGELFF

J gene: TRBJ1-1
V gene: TRBV6-1
CDR3 protein: CASSDMGGRTEAFF

J gene: TRBJ1-1
V gene: TRBV12-3/TRBV12-4
CDR3 protein: CASRSHGTGNTEAFF

J gene: TRBJ2-1
V gene: TRBV7-9
CDR3 protein: CASSLGVDTDNEQFF

J gene: TRBJ2-3
V gene: TRBV27
CDR3 protein: CASTLVGVSGGTDTQYF

J gene: TRBJ2-5
V gene: TRBV4-3
CDR3 protein: CASSLERQGGETQYF

J gene: TRBJ1-6
V gene: TRBV5-6
CDR3 protein: CANRFRGSWNSPLHF

J gene: TRBJ2-7
V gene: TRBV12-3/TRBV12-4
CDR3 protein: CASRSDRGREQYF

J gene: TRBJ2-5
V gene: TRBV7-2
CDR3 protein: CASSWRSRAETQYF

J gene: TRBJ2-1
V gene: TRBV7-9
CDR3 protein: CASSIPEVNRPNEQFF

J gene: TRBJ1-6
V gene: TRBV11-2
CDR3 protein: CASSLIQSSYNSPLHF

J gene: TRBJ2-3
V gene: TRBV5-1
CDR3 protein: CASSSFGGPYTDTQYF

J gene: TRBJ2-3
V gene: TRBV15
CDR3 protein: CATSRGGGSTDTQYF

J gene: TRBJ1-2
V gene: TRBV6-5
CDR3 protein: CASSYVIGAYGYTF

J gene: TRBJ2-5
V gene: TRBV11-2
CDR3 protein: CASSSGVSGGRETQYF

J gene: TRBJ2-5
V gene: TRBV4-1
CDR3 protein: CASSPLDPKTQYF

J gene: TRBJ2-1
V gene: TRBV12-3/TRBV12-4
CDR3 protein: CASSSTSGAYNEQFF

J gene: TRBJ2-3
V gene: TRBV6-5
CDR3 protein: CASSHLWTSGGAGDTQYF

J gene: TRBJ2-5
V gene: TRBV5-1
CDR3 protein: CASNIQGIGETQYF

J gene: TRBJ2-4
V gene: TRBV6-1
CDR3 protein: CASSLLSGAKNIQYF

J gene: TRBJ2-5
V gene: TRBV12-3/TRBV12-4
CDR3 protein: CASSLARGEKETQYF

J gene: TRBJ1-1
V gene: TRBV5-4
CDR3 protein: CASTPGRANTEAFF

J gene: TRBJ2-4
V gene: TRBV5-1
CDR3 protein: CASSFSLAGTGIQYF

J gene: TRBJ1-5
V gene: TRBV12-3/TRBV12-4
CDR3 protein: CASSRWTGGGNQPQHF

J gene: TRBJ2-1
V gene: TRBV11-2
CDR3 protein: CASSLVAGGTGNEQFF

J gene: TRBJ1-4
V gene: TRBV20-1
CDR3 protein: CSATGATNEKLFF

J gene: TRBJ1-4
V gene: TRBV30
CDR3 protein: CAWSVQVTGKLFF

J gene: TRBJ1-1
V gene: TRBV5-7
CDR3 protein: CASSTWGAGAEAFF

J gene: TRBJ1-1
V gene: TRBV12-3/TRBV12-4
CDR3 protein: CASSLTAGVTEAFF

J gene: TRBJ1-4
V gene: TRBV18
CDR3 protein: CASSQGEEEKLFF

J gene: TRBJ2-1
V gene: TRBV5-6
CDR3 protein: CASSRTSLVGLEQFF

J gene: TRBJ2-1
V gene: TRBV7-2
CDR3 protein: CASSPGQGAVNEQFF

J gene: TRBJ2-7
V gene: TRBV2
CDR3 protein: CASSTTGFYEQYF

J gene: TRBJ1-1
V gene: TRBV6-5
CDR3 protein: CASSYFGGEAFF

J gene: TRBJ2-5
V gene: TRBV11-1
CDR3 protein: CASSLDWDSQETQYF

J gene: TRBJ2-7
V gene: TRBV7-2
CDR3 protein: CASLAGGTYEQYF

J gene: TRBJ2-7
V gene: TRBV6-1
CDR3 protein: CASSPRIPGDEQYF

J gene: TRBJ2-4
V gene: TRBV23-1
CDR3 protein: CASSQSEALAKNIQYF

J gene: TRBJ1-5
V gene: TRBV9
CDR3 protein: CASSETDGDYQPQHF

J gene: TRBJ2-7
V gene: TRBV11-1
CDR3 protein: CASSTKPRGRGGVDEQYF